This T cell receptor (beta chain) was identified during a study of blood T cell repertoires in COVID-19. The overall study: The United States, Italy and Spain supplied acute and convalescent COVID-19 samples. T cells, B-cell-depleted T cells, or PBMCs supplied cDNA or gDNA.

Sequencing was performed with immunoSEQ multiplex PCR; in TCRdb, only in-frame clones are kept and a portion is missing. This table has 250,000 to 300,000 clones, 90% appearing once. Germline loops: CDR1 SQVTM, CDR2 ANQGSEA. The CDR3 extends over 13 amino acids. V lost 5 bases and J 2 bases, leaving 12 bases between the germline ends. The sequencing input was peripheral blood. This clonotype originated in a woman in her forties or fifties with COVID-19, enrolled during active disease. This rearrangement joins TRBV29-1 to TRBJ1-1, with no clear D. CDR3 sequence (DNA): TGCAGCGTTACCTCAGGTAGAAACACTGAAGCTTTCTTT. The encoded protein is CSVTSGRNTEAFF.